This passage covers 20 T cell receptor beta chains from one sample sequenced in a study of Ad26.COV2.S vaccination and SARS-CoV-2 variants (dated by TCRdb to 2020 to 2023). The library came from the immunoSEQ multiplex PCR assay. TCRdb retrieved this table from immuneACCESS and kept in-frame rearrangements only. Not all clones are present; in checked studies, unresolved V genes account for under half, and no reason is known for the remainder. For this sample there are around 300,000 clones; about 87% appear just once. The biggest ten clones account for 6.4% of the sample. What this sample's treatment or condition label stands for: roughly 19 received Ad26.COV2.S at low or high dose, single or two shots; about 5 received placebo; per-sample allocation not given. For vaccine and placebo recipients, the sequenced repertoires came from samples collected on day 63 after the first injection. Sequences were derived from peripheral blood, sampled in a trial of Ad26.COV2.S vaccine versus placebo. These receptors came from a person between 18 and 65 years old who received the Ad26.COV2.S COVID-19 vaccine or a placebo.

V gene TRBV5-4 combines with J gene TRBJ2-6; the D is unclear. The germline V gene has CDR1 SGHNT and CDR2 YYREEE (reference sequence). The CDR3 has 16 amino acids. Trimming cost V 1 base and J 0 bases, with 8 bases left between them. The CDR3 is CASSLRPLSGANVLTF. The DNA of the CDR3 is TGTGCCAGCAGCTTGCGGCCGCTCTCTGGGGCCAACGTCCTGACTTTC.

CDR3 DNA sequence: TGTGCCAGCAGCTTAGACAGGGACGAGCAGTACTTC. This translates into CASSLDRDEQYF. The chain combines TRBV7-8 with TRBJ2-7, with D perhaps TRBD1 (6 bases). The V and J ends lost 1 base and 5 bases respectively, with 6 bases between them. The CDR3 length is 12 residues. CDR1 and CDR2 from the germline V gene are SGHVS and FQNEAQ.

The rearrangement joins TRBV11-2 to TRBJ1-4; TRBD1 agrees at 10 bases. Trimming at V came to 5 bases and at J to 5 bases, leaving 5 bases not matched to a gene. This CDR3 has 15 amino acids. From germline, CDR1 is SGHAT and CDR2 FQNNGV. Here the CDR3 DNA reads TGTGCCAGCAGCCCTCGGACAGGGGGGAATGAAAAACTGTTTTTT. Translated: CASSPRTGGNEKLFF.

This clone was counted a single time. The V and J genes are TRBV11-2 and TRBJ2-1; D gene uncertain. The CDR3 loop spans 13 amino acids. In germline, CDR1 is SGHAT, CDR2 FQNNGV. Trimming cost V 5 bases and J 4 bases, with 9 bases left between them. The CDR3 DNA reads TGTGCCAGCAGCCGGGCGCGGTACAATGAGCAGTTCTTC. It encodes CASSRARYNEQFF.

V is TRBV5-4 and J is TRBJ2-5; 10 nucleotides agree with TRBD2. There are 15 residues in the CDR3. V shed 6 bases, J shed 7 bases, and the junction held 12 bases outside the gene matches. The germline V gene encodes CDR1 SGHNT and CDR2 YYREEE (reference sequence). This chain's CDR3 is CASMLEAGGSGTQYF. The CDR3 region has the DNA TGTGCCAGCATGCTGGAAGCGGGGGGGTCGGGGACCCAGTACTTC.

This clone was detected only once. The genes are TRBV25-1 and TRBJ2-7, with D maybe TRBD1 (5 bases). CDR3 length: 14 residues. Per germline, CDR1 MGHDK and CDR2 SYGVNS. V was clipped by 4 bases and J by 7 bases, with 17 bases between them. Written as DNA, the CDR3 is TGTGCCAGCAGTGCATACAGGATCTTAGGGGAGCAGTACTTC. It is translated as CASSAYRILGEQYF.

The rearrangement joins TRBV14 to TRBJ1-6; TRBD1 matches at 7 bases. This CDR3 is built from 16 residues. V lost 4 bases, J lost 7 bases, and 10 bases stayed unmatched. Germline-derived CDR1 and CDR2 are SGHDN and FVKESK. CDR3 protein: CASSLRQGARNSPLHF. CDR3 nucleotide sequence: TGTGCCAGCAGCCTCAGACAGGGAGCTAGGAATTCACCCCTCCACTTT. Combining the CDR3 with reference TRBV14 and TRBJ1-6 gives the whole variable domain EAGVTQFPSHSVIEKGQTVTLRCDPISGHDNLYWYRRVMGKEIKFLLHFVKESKQDESGMPNNRFLAERTGGTYSTLKVQPAELEDSGVYFCASSLRQGARNSPLHFGNGTRLTVT.

This clone was seen a few times. V is TRBV15 and J is TRBJ2-7; 7 bases fit TRBD1. Germline CDR1 LNHNV, CDR2 YYDKDF (reference sequence). CDR3 size: 15 residues. Losses at the gene ends were 3 bases for V and 0 bases for J; bases not matched to a gene: 5. Here the CDR3 reads CATSRMTGSSYEQYF. Written as DNA, the CDR3 is TGTGCCACCAGCAGGATGACAGGGAGCTCCTACGAGCAGTACTTC.

V and J are TRBV19 and TRBJ2-1, with 10 bases fitting TRBD1. The CDR3 extends over 16 amino acids. CDR1 is LNHDA, CDR2 SQIVND, per germline (reference sequence). The V segment lost 4 bases and the J segment 9 bases; nucleotides outside the gene matches: 12. The CDR3 spells CASSKGQGTVGVEQFF. The CDR3, as DNA: TGTGCCAGTAGTAAGGGACAGGGGACGGTAGGGGTTGAGCAGTTCTTC.

The sample holds one count of this clone. The chain employs TRBV3-1 (or the pseudogene TRBV3-2) and TRBJ2-1; tentatively, D is TRBD1 (5 bases). The germline V gene encodes CDR1 LGHDT and CDR2 YNNKEL (reference sequence). The V gene lost 2 bases and the J gene lost 7 bases, with 12 bases spanning the gap. The CDR3 consists of 14 residues. The CDR3 DNA sequence: TGTGCCAGCAGCCAAAACAGGTTGAGGAATGAGCAGTTCTTC. Its protein is CASSQNRLRNEQFF.

This clone was seen just once. The V call is TRBV5-6, the J call TRBJ2-5; the match to TRBD2 covers 10 bases. The germline CDR1 and CDR2 sequences are SGHDT and YYEEEE. The CDR3 sequence is 14 residues long. The J segment lost 4 bases and the V segment lost 0 bases, leaving 0 bases of the junction unmatched. The CDR3 loop is CASSLGLAGETQYF. The CDR3 DNA is TGTGCCAGCAGCTTGGGACTAGCGGGAGAGACCCAGTACTTC. The full variable domain, its missing parts supplied by reference TRBV5-6 and TRBJ2-5, is DAGVTQSPTHLIKTRGQQVTLRCSPKSGHDTVSWYQQALGQGPQFIFQYYEEEERQRGNFPDRFSGHQFPNYSSELNVNALLLGDSALYLCASSLGLAGETQYFGPGTRLLVL.

The rearrangement links TRBV5-1 to TRBJ1-4; D is uncertain. The germline V gene encodes CDR1 SGHRS and CDR2 YFSETQ. The CDR3 consists of 15 residues. Deletions cut 3 bases from V and 0 bases from J, with 9 bases between. CDR3 DNA: TGCGCCAGCAGCTGGACTGCTCCAACTAATGAAAAACTGTTTTTT. Its protein product is CASSWTAPTNEKLFF.

Turning to this clone: Other nucleotide sequences in the sample specify the same CDR3. This chain joins TRBV29-1 and TRBJ1-5; D not resolved. Looked up from germline, CDR1 is SQVTM and CDR2 is ANQGSEA. V was cut by 0 bases and J by 0 bases, with 3 bases left in between. The length of the CDR3 is 13 residues. DNA for the CDR3: TGCAGCGTTGAAGAAAATAGCAATCAGCCCCAGCATTTT. This translates into CSVEENSNQPQHF.

The chain combines TRBV7-9 with TRBJ2-7; 7 positions match TRBD2. The V gene end was trimmed by 5 bases and the J gene end by 0 bases; junction bases not matched to a gene: 7. Germline-derived CDR1 and CDR2 are SEHNR and FQNEAQ (reference sequence). This CDR3 is built from 15 residues. CDR3 sequence: CASSGGSGSSYEQYF. For the CDR3, the DNA is TGTGCCAGCAGCGGCGGGAGTGGGAGCTCCTACGAGCAGTACTTC.

The V call is TRBV19, the J call TRBJ2-1; 12 bases line up with TRBD2. The CDR3 length is 16 residues. J gave up 6 bases and V 3 bases, and 6 bases lay outside the gene matches. Germline values: CDR1 LNHDA, CDR2 SQIVND (reference sequence). The CDR3 region is CASSIMWTSGINEQFF. CDR3 DNA sequence: TGTGCCAGTAGTATTATGTGGACTAGCGGGATCAATGAGCAGTTCTTC.

In this sample, this clone turned up once. The genes are TRBV2 and TRBJ1-5, with TRBD1 matching 8 bases. The CDR3 spans 15 residues. Germline V gene sequence: CDR1 SNHLY, CDR2 FYNNEI. The trim removed 8 bases at V and 0 bases at J, leaving 6 bases unmatched. The CDR3 here is CASWDRWDSNQPQHF. In DNA, the CDR3 is TGTGCCAGCTGGGACAGGTGGGATAGCAATCAGCCCCAGCATTTT.

Points on this clone: Distinct nucleotide sequences in the sample also encode this CDR3. The genes are TRBV7-3 and TRBJ2-7, with 8 bases aligning to TRBD1. With V trimmed by 3 bases and J by 4 bases, 5 bases remained unmatched. The CDR3 is 14 amino acids. CDR1 and CDR2 from the germline V gene are SGHTA and FQGTGA. The CDR3 DNA follows: TGTGCCAGCAGCTTGGGGCAGGGGGCTTACGAGCAGTACTTC. Protein: CASSLGQGAYEQYF.

The count of this clone is one. The chain links TRBV23-1 to TRBJ1-4, with 9 bases matching TRBD1. TRBV23-1 qualifies as an ORF whose function is uncertain. With 2 bases clipped from V and 8 bases from J, the junction kept 9 bases outside the gene matches. CDR3 size: 16 residues. The CDR3 bases are TGCGCCAGCAGTCAAGGGACAGGGTTGGAGCCCGAAAAACTGTTTTTT. Translated: CASSQGTGLEPEKLFF.

CDR3 nucleotides: TGCGCCAGCAGTGAGTCTTGGGCTTACGAAAGAGACGAGCAGTACTTC. It encodes CASSESWAYERDEQYF. The rearrangement links TRBV10-1 to TRBJ2-7; no definite D call. Per germline, CDR1 WNHNN and CDR2 SYGVQD (reference sequence). The V end was cut by 0 bases, the J end by 5 bases, with 17 bases between. The CDR3 spans 16 residues.

The chain combines TRBV28 with TRBJ1-2, with D unclear. Trimming stripped 5 bases from V and 4 bases from J, with 8 bases between. Germline V gene data show CDR1 as MDHEN and CDR2 as SYDVKM. The CDR3 has 12 residues. The CDR3 reads CASSPTAYGYTF. The CDR3 bases are TGTGCCAGCAGTCCAACAGCCTATGGCTACACCTTC.